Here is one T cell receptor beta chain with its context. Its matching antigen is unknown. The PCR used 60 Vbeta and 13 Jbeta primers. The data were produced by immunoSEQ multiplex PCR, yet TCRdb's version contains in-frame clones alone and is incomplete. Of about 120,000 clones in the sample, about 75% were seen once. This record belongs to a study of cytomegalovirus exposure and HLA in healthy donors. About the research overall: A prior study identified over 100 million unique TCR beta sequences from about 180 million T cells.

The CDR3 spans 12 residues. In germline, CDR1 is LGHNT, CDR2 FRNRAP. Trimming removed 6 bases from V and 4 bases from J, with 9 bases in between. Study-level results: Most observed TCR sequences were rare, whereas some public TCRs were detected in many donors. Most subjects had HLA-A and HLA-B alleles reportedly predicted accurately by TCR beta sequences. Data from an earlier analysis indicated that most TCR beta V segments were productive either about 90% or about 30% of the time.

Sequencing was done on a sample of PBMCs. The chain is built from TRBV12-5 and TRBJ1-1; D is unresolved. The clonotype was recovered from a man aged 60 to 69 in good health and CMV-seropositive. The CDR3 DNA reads TGTGCTAGTGGGGTTAGTACCACTGAAGCTTTCTTT. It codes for CASGVSTTEAFF.